The following is a TCR beta chain sequence with its context. This entry is derived from a study of blood T cell repertoires in COVID-19. In the study overall: The analysed material was cDNA or gDNA that came from T cells, B-cell-depleted T cells, or PBMCs.

This CDR3 is 15 amino acids long. The germline CDR1 and CDR2 sequences are MNHEY and SMNVEV (reference sequence). J was trimmed by 8 bases and V by 5 bases; bases with no gene match: 14. Measured with immunoSEQ multiplex PCR; TCRdb has only the in-frame clones, and not every one. The sample lists fewer than 600,000 clones; 70% to 90% were seen once. This rearrangement joins TRBV27 to TRBJ1-1; TRBD1 agrees at 7 bases. Input material: PBMCs or T cells enriched from blood (not recorded which). The origin of this receptor is a woman aged 40 to 50 who had recovered from COVID-19. The CDR3 loop reads CASSPSPTGPGEAFF. DNA of the CDR3: TGTGCCAGCAGTCCAAGCCCGACAGGGCCTGGGGAAGCTTTCTTT.